This TCR beta chain was recovered during a study of cytomegalovirus exposure and HLA in healthy donors. Study results and caveats: Presence/absence comparisons presumed near-even sequencing depth among donors. Later analysis identified some 16,000 TCR beta sequences associated with HLA alleles, using a false discovery rate threshold of 0.05.

V was clipped by 0 bases and J by 4 bases, with 13 bases between them. Germline V gene sequence: CDR1 SGHRS, CDR2 YFSETQ. The CDR3 has 15 amino acids. PCR was performed using 60 Vbeta and 13 Jbeta primers. Here immunoSEQ multiplex PCR was the method, and the copy in TCRdb shows in-frame clones only, minus some. Altogether 180,000 or so clones are present, roughly 79% being singletons, with the ten largest covering roughly 1.9%. Of note for this clone: Its antigen is not identified.

The chain uses TRBV5-1 and TRBJ1-1; tentative D call: TRBD1 (5 bases). This receptor was obtained from a woman aged 25 to 39 in good health and CMV-seropositive. Sequencing input: PBMCs. CDR3 region: CASSLEGRGLTEAFF. CDR3 sequence (DNA): TGCGCCAGCAGCTTGGAAGGTAGGGGCCTCACTGAAGCTTTCTTT.